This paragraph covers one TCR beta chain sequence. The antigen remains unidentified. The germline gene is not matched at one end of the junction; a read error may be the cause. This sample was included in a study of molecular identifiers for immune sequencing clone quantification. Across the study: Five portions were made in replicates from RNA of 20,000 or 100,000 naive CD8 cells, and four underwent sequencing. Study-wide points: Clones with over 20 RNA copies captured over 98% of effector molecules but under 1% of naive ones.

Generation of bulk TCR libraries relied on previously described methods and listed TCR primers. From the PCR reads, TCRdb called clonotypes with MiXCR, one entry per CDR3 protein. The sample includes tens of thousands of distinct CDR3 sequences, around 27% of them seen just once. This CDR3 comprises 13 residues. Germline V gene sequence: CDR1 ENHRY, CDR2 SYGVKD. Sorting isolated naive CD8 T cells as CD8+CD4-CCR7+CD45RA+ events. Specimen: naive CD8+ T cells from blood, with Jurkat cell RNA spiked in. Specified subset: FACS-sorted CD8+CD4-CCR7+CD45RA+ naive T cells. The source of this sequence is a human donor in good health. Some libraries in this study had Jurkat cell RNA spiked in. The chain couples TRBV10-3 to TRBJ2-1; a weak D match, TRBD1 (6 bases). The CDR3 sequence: CAISVKGGYEEFF. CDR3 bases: TGTGCCATCAGTGTTAAAGGGGGATATGAGGAGTTCTTC.